Listed below are T cell receptor beta chains from one sample, sequenced in a study of control samples from healthy donors and cancer patients. Method: immunoSEQ multiplex PCR; TCRdb's copy keeps in-frame clones and lacks some. The data show about 81,000 clones, approximately 94% seen once. The sample taken for sequencing was blood. Receptors originate from a woman aged 18-29 years in good health. Each CDR3 is given with its conserved first and last residue. The D gene is left open where the match is weak. The listing skips clone size in some rows; elsewhere it reads once, few, many or a size class.

CDR3 protein: CASSPSVAAAPNEQFF; CDR3 DNA: TGCGCCAGCAGCCCGTCGGTAGCGGCCGCACCCAATGAGCAGTTCTTC; clone size: NA; V gene: TRBV5-1; D gene: NA; J gene: TRBJ2-1
CDR3 protein: CASSLSGMNTEAFF; CDR3 DNA: TGTGCCAGCAGCTTATCGGGGATGAACACTGAAGCTTTCTTT; clone size: NA; V gene: TRBV7-9; D gene: NA; J gene: TRBJ1-1
CDR3 protein: CASSLASPSGWSDTQYF; CDR3 DNA: TGTGCCAGCAGCTTAGCTTCGCCTAGCGGGTGGTCGGATACGCAGTATTTT; clone size: NA; V gene: TRBV7-9; D gene: TRBD2; J gene: TRBJ2-3
CDR3 protein: CASSLGSPYEQYF; CDR3 DNA: TGTGCCAGCAGTTTAGGGAGTCCCTACGAGCAGTACTTC; clone size: NA; V gene: TRBV27; D gene: NA; J gene: TRBJ2-7
CDR3 protein: CASRDLTGPGNTEAFF; CDR3 DNA: TGTGCCAGCAGGGACCTGACAGGGCCTGGGAACACTGAAGCTTTCTTT; clone size: NA; V gene: TRBV28; D gene: TRBD1; J gene: TRBJ1-1
CDR3 protein: CASSLISSGHYEQYF; CDR3 DNA: TGTGCCAGCAGCTTAATTTCTAGCGGCCACTACGAGCAGTACTTC; clone size: NA; V gene: TRBV7-2; D gene: TRBD2; J gene: TRBJ2-7
CDR3 protein: CASSPNSRGETGELFF; CDR3 DNA: TGTGCCAGCAGCCCAAATTCGAGGGGAGAGACCGGGGAGCTGTTTTTT; clone size: NA; V gene: TRBV7-6; D gene: NA; J gene: TRBJ2-2
CDR3 protein: CASSLAGGTYEQYF; CDR3 DNA: TGTGCCAGCAGCTTAGCCGGGGGCACCTACGAGCAGTACTTC; clone size: NA; V gene: TRBV7-9; D gene: NA; J gene: TRBJ2-7
CDR3 protein: CASSVGQGNSPLHF; CDR3 DNA: TGTGCCAGCAGCGTGGGACAGGGGAATTCACCCCTCCACTTT; clone size: NA; V gene: TRBV6-5; D gene: TRBD1; J gene: TRBJ1-6
CDR3 protein: CASSLILGTEAFF; CDR3 DNA: TGTGCCAGCAGCTTAATTTTAGGCACTGAAGCTTTCTTT; clone size: NA; V gene: TRBV7-3; D gene: NA; J gene: TRBJ1-1
CDR3 protein: CASSPPGQGIYEQYF; CDR3 DNA: TGTGCCAGCTCACCACCGGGACAGGGTATATACGAGCAGTACTTC; clone size: NA; V gene: TRBV18; D gene: TRBD1; J gene: TRBJ2-7
CDR3 protein: CASSQEPLTDRMDF; CDR3 DNA: TGTGCCAGCAGCCAAGAACCCCTGACGGATCGCATGGATTTT; clone size: NA; V gene: TRBV5-4; D gene: NA; J gene: TRBJ2-3
CDR3 protein: CASSLIKDTQYF; CDR3 DNA: TGTGCCAGCAGCTTAATCAAAGATACGCAGTATTTT; clone size: NA; V gene: TRBV7-2; D gene: NA; J gene: TRBJ2-3
CDR3 protein: CATSRGKLPSDQPQHF; CDR3 DNA: TGTGCCACCAGCAGAGGGAAATTGCCTTCTGATCAGCCCCAGCATTTT; clone size: NA; V gene: TRBV15; D gene: NA; J gene: TRBJ1-5
CDR3 protein: CASSYHPGQTYEQYF; CDR3 DNA: TGTGCCAGCAGTTACCACCCGGGACAGACGTACGAGCAGTACTTC; clone size: NA; V gene: TRBV6-2/TRBV6-3; D gene: TRBD1; J gene: TRBJ2-7
CDR3 protein: CASSLSAKDTQYF; CDR3 DNA: TGTGCCAGCAGCTTATCAGCGAAAGATACGCAGTATTTT; clone size: NA; V gene: TRBV7-9; D gene: NA; J gene: TRBJ2-3
CDR3 protein: CASSLGWPGTGEAFF; CDR3 DNA: TGTGCCAGCAGCTTAGGTTGGCCCGGGACAGGTGAAGCTTTCTTT; clone size: NA; V gene: TRBV7-6; D gene: TRBD1; J gene: TRBJ1-1
CDR3 protein: CASSKLFGLESLNQPQHF; CDR3 DNA: TGTGCCAGCAGCAAACTTTTTGGTCTTGAGTCCCTCAATCAGCCCCAGCATTTT; clone size: NA; V gene: TRBV21-1; D gene: NA; J gene: TRBJ1-5
CDR3 protein: CASSATGQHYGYTF; CDR3 DNA: TGTGCCAGCAGTGCTACGGGACAACACTATGGCTACACCTTC; clone size: NA; V gene: TRBV25-1; D gene: NA; J gene: TRBJ1-2
CDR3 protein: CASSDPGQGVYGYTF; CDR3 DNA: TGTGCCAGTAGTGACCCGGGACAGGGGGTCTATGGCTACACCTTC; clone size: NA; V gene: TRBV19; D gene: TRBD1; J gene: TRBJ1-2
CDR3 protein: CASSQDLALPNTGELFF; CDR3 DNA: TGCGCCAGCAGCCAAGATTTGGCACTACCGAACACCGGGGAGCTGTTTTTT; clone size: NA; V gene: TRBV4-1; D gene: NA; J gene: TRBJ2-2
CDR3 protein: CASSVALEGEQFF; CDR3 DNA: TGTGCCAGCAGCGTAGCTTTGGAAGGTGAGCAGTTCTTC; clone size: NA; V gene: TRBV9; D gene: NA; J gene: TRBJ2-1
CDR3 protein: CASSLAGTGYDPLHF; CDR3 DNA: TGCGCCAGCAGCTTGGCCGGGACAGGCTATGACCCCCTCCACTTT; clone size: once; V gene: TRBV5-1; D gene: TRBD1; J gene: TRBJ1-6
CDR3 protein: CASSQSGDSPNYGYTF; CDR3 DNA: TGTGCCAGCAGCCAAAGCGGGGACAGCCCGAACTATGGCTACACCTTC; clone size: NA; V gene: TRBV3-1/TRBV3-2; D gene: TRBD1; J gene: TRBJ1-2
CDR3 protein: CASSYSLANYEQYF; CDR3 DNA: TGTGCCAGTAGCTACAGTCTAGCGAACTACGAGCAGTACTTC; clone size: NA; V gene: TRBV19; D gene: NA; J gene: TRBJ2-7
CDR3 protein: CASSSSSGGGEKLFF; CDR3 DNA: TGTGCCAGCAGTTCGTCCTCAGGTGGAGGTGAAAAACTGTTTTTT; clone size: NA; V gene: TRBV2; D gene: NA; J gene: TRBJ1-4
CDR3 protein: CASSPPFGRYTDTQYF; CDR3 DNA: TGTGCCAGCTCACCACCCTTCGGCAGATACACAGATACGCAGTATTTT; clone size: NA; V gene: TRBV18; D gene: NA; J gene: TRBJ2-3
CDR3 protein: CASSLETGRVLGYTF; CDR3 DNA: TGTGCCAGCAGTTTGGAAACGGGAAGGGTGCTCGGCTACACCTTC; clone size: NA; V gene: TRBV28; D gene: NA; J gene: TRBJ1-2
CDR3 protein: CASSPLFGSSTDTQYF; CDR3 DNA: TGTGCCAGCAGCCCACTATTTGGTAGCTCCACAGATACGCAGTATTTT; clone size: NA; V gene: TRBV3-1/TRBV3-2; D gene: NA; J gene: TRBJ2-3
CDR3 protein: CASGLVLSGADTEAFF; CDR3 DNA: TGTGCTAGTGGTTTGGTACTATCGGGTGCGGACACTGAAGCTTTCTTT; clone size: NA; V gene: TRBV12-5; D gene: NA; J gene: TRBJ1-1
CDR3 protein: CASSLSDVYSTDTQYF; CDR3 DNA: TGTGCCAGCAGCTTATCGGACGTTTACAGCACAGATACGCAGTATTTT; clone size: once; V gene: TRBV7-8; D gene: NA; J gene: TRBJ2-3
CDR3 protein: CASSGDSYEQYF; CDR3 DNA: TGTGCCAGCAGTGGCGACTCCTACGAGCAGTACTTC; clone size: once; V gene: TRBV5-6; D gene: NA; J gene: TRBJ2-7
CDR3 protein: CASSQGRGGSSPLHF; CDR3 DNA: TGCGCCAGCAGCCAAGGAAGGGGGGGGAGTTCACCCCTCCACTTT; clone size: NA; V gene: TRBV4-1; D gene: NA; J gene: TRBJ1-6
CDR3 protein: CASSSLGNSGANVLTF; CDR3 DNA: TGTGCCAGCAGTTCCTTAGGTAATTCTGGGGCCAACGTCCTGACTTTC; clone size: NA; V gene: TRBV6-2/TRBV6-3; D gene: NA; J gene: TRBJ2-6
CDR3 protein: CAIRSTGEKLFF; CDR3 DNA: TGTGCCATCAGGAGTACAGGGGAAAAACTGTTTTTT; clone size: NA; V gene: TRBV10-3; D gene: NA; J gene: TRBJ1-4
CDR3 protein: CASRTRDLGPNTGELFF; CDR3 DNA: TGTGCCAGCAGGACCCGGGACTTAGGACCGAACACCGGGGAGCTGTTTTTT; clone size: NA; V gene: TRBV7-2; D gene: NA; J gene: TRBJ2-2
CDR3 protein: CSVVTGNNQPQHF; CDR3 DNA: TGCAGCGTTGTAACAGGAAACAATCAGCCCCAGCATTTT; clone size: NA; V gene: TRBV29-1; D gene: NA; J gene: TRBJ1-5
CDR3 protein: CASSLFRGASTDTQYF; CDR3 DNA: TGTGCCAGCAGCTTATTTCGCGGGGCTAGCACAGATACGCAGTATTTT; clone size: NA; V gene: TRBV7-6; D gene: NA; J gene: TRBJ2-3
CDR3 protein: CASSPDKAEAFF; CDR3 DNA: TGTGCCAGCTCACCGGACAAGGCTGAAGCTTTCTTT; clone size: NA; V gene: TRBV18; D gene: NA; J gene: TRBJ1-1
CDR3 protein: CASSFSPGQPNEKLFF; CDR3 DNA: TGTGCCAGCAGCTTCTCACCGGGACAGCCTAATGAAAAACTGTTTTTT; clone size: NA; V gene: TRBV7-9; D gene: TRBD1; J gene: TRBJ1-4
CDR3 protein: CASSLGASDTGELFF; CDR3 DNA: TGCGCCAGCAGCTTGGGTGCTAGCGACACCGGGGAGCTGTTTTTT; clone size: NA; V gene: TRBV5-1; D gene: NA; J gene: TRBJ2-2
CDR3 protein: CASSLDRNYGYTF; CDR3 DNA: TGTGCCAGCTCCCTTGACAGAAACTATGGCTACACCTTC; clone size: NA; V gene: TRBV18; D gene: NA; J gene: TRBJ1-2
CDR3 protein: CASSLGQGNYGYTF; CDR3 DNA: TGCGCCAGCAGCTTGGGACAGGGAAACTATGGCTACACCTTC; clone size: NA; V gene: TRBV5-1; D gene: TRBD1; J gene: TRBJ1-2
CDR3 protein: CSVENYLGTGVNTEAFF; CDR3 DNA: TGCAGCGTTGAAAACTATTTAGGGACAGGGGTGAACACTGAAGCTTTCTTT; clone size: NA; V gene: TRBV29-1; D gene: TRBD1; J gene: TRBJ1-1
CDR3 protein: CASSLSGGTQYF; CDR3 DNA: TGTGCCAGCAGTTTATCGGGGGGAACCCAGTACTTC; clone size: NA; V gene: TRBV27; D gene: NA; J gene: TRBJ2-5
CDR3 protein: CASSTGTRTNVLTF; CDR3 DNA: TGCGCCAGCAGTACCGGGACTAGGACCAACGTCCTGACTTTC; clone size: once; V gene: TRBV10-2; D gene: TRBD2; J gene: TRBJ2-6
CDR3 protein: CASSSLQTRFYGYTF; CDR3 DNA: TGTGCCAGCAGTTCCCTACAAACAAGGTTCTATGGCTACACCTTC; clone size: once; V gene: TRBV27; D gene: NA; J gene: TRBJ1-2
CDR3 protein: CASSLEWGAYGYTF; CDR3 DNA: TGCGCCAGCAGCTTGGAATGGGGCGCCTATGGCTACACCTTC; clone size: NA; V gene: TRBV5-1; D gene: NA; J gene: TRBJ1-2
CDR3 protein: CASTRQGDMNTEAFF; CDR3 DNA: TGTGCCAGCACCAGACAGGGGGATATGAACACTGAAGCTTTCTTT; clone size: NA; V gene: TRBV7-9; D gene: TRBD1; J gene: TRBJ1-1
CDR3 protein: CASSLRTSGSSYNEQFF; CDR3 DNA: TGCGCCAGCAGCCTTAGGACTAGCGGTAGCTCCTACAATGAGCAGTTCTTC; clone size: NA; V gene: TRBV4-3; D gene: TRBD2; J gene: TRBJ2-1
CDR3 protein: CASSLRGTTTDTQYF; CDR3 DNA: TGTGCCAGCAGCTTACGGGGAACTACCACAGATACGCAGTATTTT; clone size: NA; V gene: TRBV7-2; D gene: NA; J gene: TRBJ2-3
CDR3 protein: CASKAANVYEQYF; CDR3 DNA: TGTGCCAGCAAAGCGGCCAACGTCTACGAGCAGTACTTC; clone size: NA; V gene: TRBV3-1/TRBV3-2; D gene: NA; J gene: TRBJ2-7
CDR3 protein: CASSVLSGWAFF; CDR3 DNA: TGTGCCAGCAGTGTTCTATCCGGATGGGCTTTCTTT; clone size: once; V gene: TRBV2; D gene: NA; J gene: TRBJ1-1